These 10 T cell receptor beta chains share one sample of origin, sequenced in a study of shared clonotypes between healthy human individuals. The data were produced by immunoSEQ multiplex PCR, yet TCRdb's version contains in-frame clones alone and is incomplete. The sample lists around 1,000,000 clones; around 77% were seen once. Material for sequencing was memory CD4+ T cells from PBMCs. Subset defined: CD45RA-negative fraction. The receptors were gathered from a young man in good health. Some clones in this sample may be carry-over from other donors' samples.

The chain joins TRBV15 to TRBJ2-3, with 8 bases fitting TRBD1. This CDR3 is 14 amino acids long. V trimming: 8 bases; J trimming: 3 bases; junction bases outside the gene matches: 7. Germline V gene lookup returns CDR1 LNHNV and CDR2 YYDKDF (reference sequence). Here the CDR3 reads CATGQGARTDTQYF. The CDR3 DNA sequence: TGTGCCACCGGGCAGGGGGCTAGAACAGATACGCAGTATTTT.

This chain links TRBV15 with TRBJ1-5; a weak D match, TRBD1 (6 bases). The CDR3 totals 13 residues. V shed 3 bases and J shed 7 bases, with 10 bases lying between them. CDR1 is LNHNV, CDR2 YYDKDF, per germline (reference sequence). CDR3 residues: CATSSHRDQPQHF. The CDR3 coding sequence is TGTGCCACCAGCAGCCACAGGGACCAGCCCCAGCATTTT.

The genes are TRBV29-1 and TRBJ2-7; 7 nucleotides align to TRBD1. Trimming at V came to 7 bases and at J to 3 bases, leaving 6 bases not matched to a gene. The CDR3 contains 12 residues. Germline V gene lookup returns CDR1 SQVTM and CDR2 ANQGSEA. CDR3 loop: CSAWDSLYEQYF. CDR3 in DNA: TGCAGCGCGTGGGACAGCCTCTACGAGCAGTACTTC.

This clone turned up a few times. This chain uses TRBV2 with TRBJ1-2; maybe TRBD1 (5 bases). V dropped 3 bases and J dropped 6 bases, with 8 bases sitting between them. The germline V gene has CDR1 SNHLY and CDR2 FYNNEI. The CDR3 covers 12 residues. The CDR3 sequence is CASSDSGHGYTF. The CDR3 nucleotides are TGTGCCAGCAGTGATTCAGGGCATGGCTACACCTTC.

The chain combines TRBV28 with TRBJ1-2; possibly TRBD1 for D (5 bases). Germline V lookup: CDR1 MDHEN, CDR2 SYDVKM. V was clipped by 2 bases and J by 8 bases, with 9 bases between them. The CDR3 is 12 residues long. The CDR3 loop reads CASSLARAGYTF. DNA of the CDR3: TGTGCCAGCAGTTTAGCCAGGGCGGGCTACACCTTC.

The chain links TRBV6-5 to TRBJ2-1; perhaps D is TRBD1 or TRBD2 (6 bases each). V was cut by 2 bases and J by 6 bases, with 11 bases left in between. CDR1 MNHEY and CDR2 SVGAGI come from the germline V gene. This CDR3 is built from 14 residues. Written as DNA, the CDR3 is TGTGCCAGCAGTTACGGGGGGCGCGGCAATGAGCAGTTCTTC. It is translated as CASSYGGRGNEQFF.

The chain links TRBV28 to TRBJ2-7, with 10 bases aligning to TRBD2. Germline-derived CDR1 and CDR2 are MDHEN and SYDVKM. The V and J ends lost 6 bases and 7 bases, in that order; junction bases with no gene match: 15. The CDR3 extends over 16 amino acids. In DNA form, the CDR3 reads TGTGCCAGCAGCCCCCGGGGAGCGGGAGGGATACAAGAGCAGTACTTC. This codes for CASSPRGAGGIQEQYF.

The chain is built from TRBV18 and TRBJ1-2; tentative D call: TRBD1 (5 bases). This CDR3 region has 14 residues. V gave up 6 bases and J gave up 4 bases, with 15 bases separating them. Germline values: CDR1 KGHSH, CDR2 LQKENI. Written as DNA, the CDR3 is TGTGCCAGCTCTCCCGGGACCAAGGGCTATGGCTACACCTTC. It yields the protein CASSPGTKGYGYTF. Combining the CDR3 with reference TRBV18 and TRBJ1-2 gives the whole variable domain NAGVMQNPRHLVRRRGQEARLRCSPMKGHSHVYWYRQLPEEGLKFMVYLQKENIIDESGMPKERFSAEFPKEGPSILRIQQVVRGDSAAYFCASSPGTKGYGYTFGSGTRLTVV.

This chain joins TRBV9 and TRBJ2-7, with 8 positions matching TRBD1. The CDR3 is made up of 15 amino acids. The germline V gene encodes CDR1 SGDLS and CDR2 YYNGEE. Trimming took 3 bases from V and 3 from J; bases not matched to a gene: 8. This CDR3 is CASSAGTGSFYEQYF. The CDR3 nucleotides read TGTGCCAGCAGCGCGGGGACAGGTTCGTTCTACGAGCAGTACTTC.

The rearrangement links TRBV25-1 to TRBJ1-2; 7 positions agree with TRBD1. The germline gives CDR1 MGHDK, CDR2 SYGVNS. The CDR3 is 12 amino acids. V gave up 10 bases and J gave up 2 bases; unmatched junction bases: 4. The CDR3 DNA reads TGTGCCACCCAGGGGGTAAACTATGGCTACACCTTC. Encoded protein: CATQGVNYGYTF.